This T cell receptor beta chain emerged from a study of T cell changes during pregnancy in multiple sclerosis. CDR3 size: 13 residues. Per germline, CDR1 LNHNV and CDR2 YYDKDF (reference sequence). Deletions cut 0 bases from V and 10 bases from J, with 7 bases between. Only in-frame clones appear in the TCRdb table, and some are missing; sequencing was by immunoSEQ multiplex PCR. The profile shows some 36,000 clones, approximately 89% of them singletons. The chain uses TRBV15 and TRBJ1-6; D not resolved. The sample consisted of CD4+ T cells from peripheral blood mononuclear cells, taken in the second trimester of pregnancy. This TCR was recovered from a female donor in good health, enrolled as a control in a pregnancy study. CDR3 DNA sequence: TGTGCCACCAGCAGAGATCTATCATCACCCCTCCACTTT. Translated, it gives CATSRDLSSPLHF.